A selection of T cell receptor beta chains follows, all from one sample in a study of T cell responses to AZD1222 COVID-19 vaccine. Measured with immunoSEQ multiplex PCR; TCRdb has only the in-frame clones, and not every one. The sample includes 150,000 to 200,000 clones, 92% of them seen just once. Sequenced material: peripheral blood, taken 28 days after the second AZD1222 dose. These receptors were taken from an adult who received the AZD1222 COVID-19 vaccine. Each CDR3 is given with its conserved first and last residue. Not every row has a clone size; where given, it reads once, few, many or a size class.

J gene,clone size,V gene,CDR3 protein
TRBJ2-1,NA,TRBV5-1,CASSLAPSYNEQFF
TRBJ1-5,NA,TRBV6-6,CASSYPDGYSNQPQHF
TRBJ1-5,NA,TRBV30,CAWSVSGQGAGQPQHF
TRBJ2-1,NA,TRBV6-5,CASSSAGGAYNEQFF
TRBJ2-5,once,TRBV5-1,CASSLGGPGETQYF
TRBJ2-5,NA,TRBV28,CASSPTSGVETQYF
TRBJ2-5,once,TRBV30,CAWSRSTPETQYF
TRBJ2-7,NA,TRBV4-1,CASSQGTGGINEQYF
TRBJ1-1,NA,TRBV19,CASSRDRGAVNTEAFF
TRBJ1-5,NA,TRBV3-1/TRBV3-2,CASSPAGRGNQPQHF
TRBJ2-1,NA,TRBV11-2,CASSPGRGDYNEQFF
TRBJ1-1,NA,TRBV2,CASSTDRNTEAFF
TRBJ1-5,NA,TRBV6-5,CASQGNNQPQHF
TRBJ1-4,NA,TRBV4-2,CASSPHSGQGATNEKLFF
TRBJ2-7,NA,TRBV13,CASSSPDTGREGYEQYF
TRBJ1-6,few,TRBV6-6,CASSYVATGTAGYNSPLHF
TRBJ1-1,NA,TRBV5-4,CASSFGQGRNTEAFF
TRBJ1-1,NA,TRBV5-4,CASSLDPMNTEAFF
TRBJ1-6,NA,TRBV19,CASSISGADSPLHF
TRBJ2-1,few,TRBV6-5,CASTRLAGGQSEQFF
TRBJ1-3,NA,TRBV9,CASSAGSGNTIYF
TRBJ2-7,once,TRBV4-2,CASSQDKGSGGAYEQYF
TRBJ2-3,NA,TRBV9,CASTGHIGDTQYF
TRBJ2-3,NA,TRBV6-1,CASSEVVDPRTDTQYF
TRBJ2-3,NA,TRBV4-1,CASSHPIPQDTQYF
TRBJ1-2,NA,TRBV5-1,CASSFSFLYGYTF
TRBJ1-4,NA,TRBV27,CASSSGTGGEKLFF
TRBJ2-3,NA,TRBV27,CASSFRVVDTQYF
TRBJ2-3,NA,TRBV30,CAWSGWGGGSTDTQYF
TRBJ1-5,NA,TRBV19,CASSMGQRNQPQHF
TRBJ2-6,NA,TRBV10-2,CASSESFAPGANVLTF
TRBJ1-1,NA,TRBV7-9,CASSLPEGPTQAFF
TRBJ1-1,NA,TRBV19,CASSIVSEAFF
TRBJ2-1,NA,TRBV6-5,CASSYSKLTEQFF
TRBJ1-2,NA,TRBV18,CASSAGVGGGYTF
TRBJ2-1,NA,TRBV27,CASSLSAGPTHNEQFF
TRBJ2-5,NA,TRBV3-1/TRBV3-2,CASSRTPDYPQYF